This is a list of T cell receptor beta chains from one sample in a study of T cell repertoires in cytomegalovirus infection. TCRdb itself ran the reads through MiXCR, one entry per CDR3 protein. This sample has hundreds of thousands of distinct CDR3 sequences, with approximately 18% found just once. The sequenced material came from PBMCs. These receptors all stem from a human donor in good health (CMV status not recorded). Some clones in this sample may be carry-over from other donors' samples. Each CDR3 is given with its conserved first and last residue. D genes are given only for firm matches. Some rows mark clone size as missing; the rest say once, few, many or name a class of expanded clone.

j_call clone_size v_call d_call cdr3_length cdr3_aa
TRBJ2-3 many TRBV5-4 TRBD2 14 CASSQRGGRATQYF
TRBJ2-7 many TRBV7-8 . 14 CASSSVAGSYEQYF
TRBJ2-5 few TRBV7-9 . 14 CASTLSEGLETQYF
TRBJ2-3 few TRBV20-1 TRBD2 14 CSASTSGSLDTQYF
TRBJ2-1 . TRBV12-3/TRBV12-4 TRBD2 12 CASTRGDNEQFF
TRBJ1-4 many TRBV7-9 . 14 CASSFGATNEKLFF
TRBJ2-3 . TRBV7-2 . 14 CASSLGRLGDTQYF
TRBJ2-7 few TRBV7-2 . 15 CASSLGPSSSYEQYF
TRBJ1-2 few TRBV7-6 . 14 CASSLATVSYGYTF
TRBJ2-7 . TRBV27 . 14 CASSSLSGSYEQYF
TRBJ2-7 . TRBV6-6 TRBD2 18 CASSSPGLAGEGGYEQYF
TRBJ2-7 many TRBV7-6 . 14 CASSRGRGPYEQYF
TRBJ1-4 . TRBV7-2 . 16 CASSLKVSATNEKLFF
TRBJ2-7 . TRBV20-1 TRBD2 14 CSARRREGLYEQYF
TRBJ2-3 few TRBV2 . 16 CASSQRGGQHTDTQYF
TRBJ1-2 . TRBV2 . 11 CASSEEGYYTF
TRBJ1-1 . TRBV18 . 17 CASSRATTHVVNTEAFF
TRBJ1-4 . TRBV25-1 TRBD1 16 CASSELGDRRNEKLFF
TRBJ1-2 many TRBV11-2 TRBD1 14 CASSPGRGGYGYTF
TRBJ2-3 few TRBV11-2 . 12 CASQEPGDTQYF
TRBJ2-3 few TRBV5-6 . 15 CASSLSRTGRDTQYF
TRBJ2-2 . TRBV11-2 TRBD2 15 CASNEWTSVPGELFF
TRBJ1-1 few TRBV19 . 11 CASSIPTRAFF
TRBJ1-1 many TRBV7-6 . 14 CASSPLTAHDEAFF
TRBJ1-1 . TRBV5-1 . 15 CASSLWGTTDTEAFF
TRBJ2-7 . TRBV12-3/TRBV12-4 TRBD2 15 CASTCGGARVGEQYF
TRBJ1-1 medium-sized TRBV7-8 . 16 CASSLFRVSVLGEAFF
TRBJ1-4 . TRBV18 TRBD1 14 CASEPQGAPGKLFF
TRBJ2-3 . TRBV6-2/TRBV6-3 . 14 CASSSDSRKDTQYF
TRBJ2-3 few TRBV10-3 TRBD2 16 CAISQLAGGSTDTQYF
TRBJ2-5 . TRBV5-4 TRBD1 17 CASSWGSKAGTVRTQYF
TRBJ1-4 few TRBV7-9 . 14 CASSRAGGHEKLFF
TRBJ1-5 . TRBV28 . 13 CASSRVDGQPQHF
TRBJ1-5 many TRBV7-6 TRBD1 13 CASTTGGSQPQHF
TRBJ2-1 few TRBV20-1 . 14 CSARDRLGYNEQFF
TRBJ2-7 . TRBV10-3 . 13 CAIKRANGYEQYF
TRBJ2-1 . TRBV3-1 . 17 CASSFQPTPGPYNEQFF
TRBJ2-1 few TRBV7-2 . 19 CASSSWGIADPSSYNEQFF
TRBJ1-2 . TRBV2 . 15 CASSDIIGRSYGYTF
TRBJ2-1 few TRBV19 . 13 CASSTTSYNEQFF
TRBJ2-7 . TRBV20-1 . 14 CSAKGAVRSYEQYF
TRBJ2-3 . TRBV12-3/TRBV12-4 . 16 CARIHARGPLTDTQYF
TRBJ2-3 many TRBV4-2 TRBD2 17 CASSQGAGGLMTDTQYF
TRBJ2-7 few TRBV20-1 TRBD2 15 CSVKTSGGTAYEQYF
TRBJ2-1 few TRBV2 . 13 CASRATTHNEQFF
TRBJ1-1 few TRBV6-6 . 13 CASSNTPNTEAFF
TRBJ2-5 many TRBV7-6 TRBD2 17 CASSLIRPAGAQETQYF
TRBJ2-3 many TRBV7-2 . 15 CASRAASDLTDTQYF
TRBJ1-2 few TRBV20-1 . 13 CSASHGTNYGYTF
TRBJ1-4 . TRBV27 . 14 CASSRQIPGEKLFF
TRBJ2-5 many TRBV6-1 . 14 CASSVERAQETQYF
TRBJ1-2 . TRBV29-1 . 15 CSVEGLVDHNYGYTF
TRBJ1-4 few TRBV7-9 . 14 CASSPADGDEKLFF
TRBJ1-4 few TRBV4-1 . 14 CASSQLMGNEKLFF
TRBJ1-1 few TRBV20-1 . 12 CSASARETEAFF